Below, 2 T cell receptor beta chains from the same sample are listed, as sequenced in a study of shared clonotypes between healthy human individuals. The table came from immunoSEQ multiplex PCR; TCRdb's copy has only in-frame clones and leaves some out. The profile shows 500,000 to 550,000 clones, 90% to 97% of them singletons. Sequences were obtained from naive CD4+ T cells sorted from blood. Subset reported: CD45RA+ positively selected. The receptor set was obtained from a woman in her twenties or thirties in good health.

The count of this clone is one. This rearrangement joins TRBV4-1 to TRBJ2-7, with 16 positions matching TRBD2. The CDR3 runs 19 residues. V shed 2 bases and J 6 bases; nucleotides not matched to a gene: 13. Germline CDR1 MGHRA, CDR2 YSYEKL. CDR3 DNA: TGCGCCAGCAGCCAATTTCCCCCGGGACTAGCGGGAGGGCCAGGCGAGCAGTACTTC. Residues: CASSQFPPGLAGGPGEQYF.

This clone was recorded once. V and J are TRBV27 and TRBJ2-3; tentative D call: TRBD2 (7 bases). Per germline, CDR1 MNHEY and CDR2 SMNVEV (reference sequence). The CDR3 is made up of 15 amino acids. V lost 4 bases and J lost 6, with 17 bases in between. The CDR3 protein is CASSYRGGLTDTQYF. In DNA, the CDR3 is TGTGCCAGCAGTTACCGCGGGGGCCTCACGGATACGCAGTATTTT.